A single sample gave rise to the 24 T cell receptor beta chains below, sequenced in a study of cytomegalovirus exposure and HLA in healthy donors. Assay: immunoSEQ multiplex PCR; the TCRdb copy retains only in-frame clones and omits some. The table records 50,000 to 80,000 clones, 80% to 90% of them present only once. The sequenced sample consisted of PBMCs. These TCRs come from a woman in her late teens or twenties in good health and CMV-seronegative.

The DNA for the CDR3 is TGCGCCAGCAGCCAAGTTTTGGCGGGGAAAGGGCTCTATGGCTACACCTTC. Translation: CASSQVLAGKGLYGYTF. The J gene is TRBJ1-2, the V gene TRBV4-3; D not certain. Deletions cut 1 base from V and 4 bases from J, with 19 bases between. The CDR3 covers 17 residues. Germline V gives CDR1 LGHNA, CDR2 YSLEER.

The chain recombines TRBV7-3 with TRBJ1-2; tentatively, D is TRBD1 (6 bases). Per germline, CDR1 SGHTA and CDR2 FQGTGA. The CDR3 runs 13 residues. The germline V and J ends were trimmed by 5 bases and 8 bases, with 15 bases remaining between them. CDR3 residues: CASSPTPGVGYTF. DNA for the CDR3: TGTGCCAGCAGCCCTACCCCAGGGGTCGGCTACACCTTC.

This rearrangement joins TRBV25-1 to TRBJ1-4; weak D call: TRBD1 (5 bases). This CDR3 spans 15 amino acids. CDR1 MGHDK and CDR2 SYGVNS come from the germline V gene. V dropped 3 bases and J dropped 3 bases, with 11 bases sitting between them. DNA of the CDR3: TGTGCCAGCAGTGATCTTGGGGCCGCTAATGAAAAACTGTTTTTT. It specifies CASSDLGAANEKLFF.

The V call is TRBV5-6, the J call TRBJ2-4; D perhaps matches TRBD1 (6 bases). This CDR3 region has 15 residues. V lost 4 bases and J 1 base, leaving 12 bases between the germline ends. Germline CDR1 reads SGHDT; CDR2 reads YYEEEE. The CDR3 nucleotides are TGTGCCAGCAGCGCCTGGGGGCAGGCCAAAAACATTCAGTACTTC. Encoded protein: CASSAWGQAKNIQYF. Full variable domain (outside the CDR3, taken from reference TRBV5-6 and TRBJ2-4): DAGVTQSPTHLIKTRGQQVTLRCSPKSGHDTVSWYQQALGQGPQFIFQYYEEEERQRGNFPDRFSGHQFPNYSSELNVNALLLGDSALYLCASSAWGQAKNIQYFGAGTRLSVL.

The chain has TRBV5-4 and TRBJ1-2; 7 nucleotides match TRBD1. This CDR3 region has 16 residues. V was clipped by 2 bases and J by 8 bases; unmatched bases: 15. The germline CDR1 and CDR2 sequences are SGHNT and YYREEE (reference sequence). This CDR3 reads CASSLVQGMGLGGYTF. Here the CDR3 DNA reads TGTGCCAGCAGCTTAGTACAGGGGATGGGCCTAGGCGGCTACACCTTC.

The chain joins TRBV28 to TRBJ2-7; D is possibly TRBD1 (6 bases). The CDR3 totals 14 residues. The V end lost 6 bases, the J end lost 0 bases, and 12 bases lay between the germline ends. CDR1 is MDHEN and CDR2 is SYDVKM in the germline V gene. The CDR3 DNA sequence: TGTGCCAGCAGACCCGGGACACCCTCCTACGAGCAGTACTTC. As protein: CASRPGTPSYEQYF.

This chain links TRBV4-3 with TRBJ1-2; a weak D match, TRBD1 (6 bases). Deletions cut 3 bases from V and 0 bases from J, with 17 bases between. Germline lookup yields CDR1 LGHNA and CDR2 YSLEER. The CDR3 sequence is 17 residues long. The CDR3: CASSHLVRDTANYGYTF. In DNA form, the CDR3 reads TGCGCCAGCAGCCATCTCGTCCGGGACACTGCTAACTATGGCTACACCTTC.

The gene calls are TRBV2 and TRBJ2-5; possible D gene TRBD2, 5 bases. This CDR3 contains 14 residues. V gave up 4 bases and J gave up 0 bases, with 9 bases separating them. The germline CDR1 and CDR2 sequences are SNHLY and FYNNEI. In DNA form, the CDR3 reads TGTGCCAGCAGTGGAGTCGGGAACCAAGAGACCCAGTACTTC. Translation: CASSGVGNQETQYF. Complete variable domain (other parts from reference TRBV2 and TRBJ2-5): EPEVTQTPSHQVTQMGQEVILRCVPISNHLYFYWYRQILGQKVEFLVSFYNNEISEKSEIFDDQFSVERPDGSNFTLKIRSTKLEDSAMYFCASSGVGNQETQYFGPGTRLLVL.

This clone was recorded only once. The rearrangement uses TRBV5-6 and TRBJ2-1; TRBD2 matches 12 bases. V lost 2 bases and J lost 5; bases outside the gene matches: 8. Germline V gene data show CDR1 as SGHDT and CDR2 as YYEEEE. This CDR3 has 17 amino acids. The CDR3 DNA reads TGTGCCAGCAGCTTTCCTAGCGGGAGGGCCCGAGACAATGAGCAGTTCTTC. Its protein product is CASSFPSGRARDNEQFF.

J is TRBJ2-7 and V is TRBV29-1; 7 bases are shared with TRBD1. Germline CDR1 is SQVTM and CDR2 is ANQGSEA. This CDR3 is built from 14 residues. The trim removed 4 bases at V and 0 bases at J, leaving 6 bases unmatched. CDR3 in amino acids: CSVANRGPSYEQYF. The DNA of the CDR3 is TGCAGCGTTGCTAACAGGGGACCCTCCTACGAGCAGTACTTC.

The chain couples TRBV7-9 to TRBJ1-1; 7 nucleotides align to TRBD1. Trimming removed 1 base from V and 3 bases from J; junction bases left unmatched: 8. The CDR3 totals 16 residues. Germline V gives CDR1 SEHNR, CDR2 FQNEAQ (reference sequence). The CDR3 nucleotides are TGTGCCAGCAGCTTAGTTTCCGGCAGGGGGGACACTGAAGCTTTCTTT. This translates into CASSLVSGRGDTEAFF.

The J gene is TRBJ2-1, the V gene TRBV6-1; TRBD2 matches 10 bases. V lost 8 bases, J lost 4 bases, and 5 bases stayed unmatched. Germline loops: CDR1 MNHNS, CDR2 SASEGT. This CDR3 is built from 14 residues. DNA for the CDR3: TGTGCCAGCGAACGGACTAGCGGTTACAATGAGCAGTTCTTC. Translating gives CASERTSGYNEQFF.

This chain connects TRBV28 to TRBJ2-5, with TRBD2 matching over 11 bases. Germline lookup yields CDR1 MDHEN and CDR2 SYDVKM. Trimming removed 7 bases from V and 0 bases from J; junction bases left unmatched: 1. The CDR3 consists of 14 residues. CDR3 coding DNA: TGTGCCAGCATGACTAGCGGGAACCAAGAGACCCAGTACTTC. Translating gives CASMTSGNQETQYF.

The chain has TRBV29-1 and TRBJ2-7; 14 bases are shared with TRBD2. This CDR3 is 17 amino acids long. The V and J ends lost 1 base and 3 bases, in that order; junction bases with no gene match: 8. Germline V lookup: CDR1 SQVTM, CDR2 ANQGSEA. The DNA for the CDR3 is TGCAGCGTTGAAGCCCAGTCTGGACTAGCGGGAGGCTACGAGCAGTACTTC. Its translation is CSVEAQSGLAGGYEQYF.

The rearrangement uses TRBV4-1 and TRBJ2-7, with 7 positions matching TRBD2. Germline CDR1 reads MGHRA; CDR2 reads YSYEKL. Unmatched junction bases numbered 5, after V lost 0 bases and J lost 3 bases. The CDR3 sequence is 15 residues long. The CDR3 bases are TGCGCCAGCAGCCAAGACCCTGGGGGGGTCTACGAGCAGTACTTC. It yields the protein CASSQDPGGVYEQYF.

This chain links TRBV28 with TRBJ1-2, with unresolved D. The V gene lost 1 base and the J gene lost 4 bases, with 10 bases spanning the gap. This CDR3 is built from 14 residues. Looked up from germline, CDR1 is MDHEN and CDR2 is SYDVKM. This CDR3 is CASSLSSQIYGYTF. As DNA, the CDR3 is TGTGCCAGCAGTTTATCTTCACAAATCTATGGCTACACCTTC.

This sequence joins TRBV11-3 and TRBJ2-6; the match to TRBD1 covers 7 bases. Trimming at V came to 5 bases and at J to 0 bases, leaving 7 bases not matched to a gene. This CDR3 region has 17 residues. CDR1 SGHNT and CDR2 YENEEA come from the germline V gene. The CDR3 coding sequence is TGTGCCAGCAGCGAGGGGACAGACCGCTCTGGGGCCAACGTCCTGACTTTC. Amino acid sequence: CASSEGTDRSGANVLTF. Full variable domain (outside the CDR3, taken from reference TRBV11-3 and TRBJ2-6): EAGVVQSPRYKIIEKKQPVAFWCNPISGHNTLYWYLQNLGQGPELLIRYENEEAVDDSQLPKDRFSAERLKGVDSTLKIQPAELGDSAVYLCASSEGTDRSGANVLTFGAGSRLTVL.

The chain employs TRBV25-1 and TRBJ1-2, with 8 bases lining up with TRBD1. The germline V gene encodes CDR1 MGHDK and CDR2 SYGVNS. This CDR3 has 13 amino acids. With 10 bases clipped from V and 3 bases from J, the junction kept 7 bases outside the gene matches. CDR3 loop: CATAKDRDYGYTF. In DNA form, the CDR3 reads TGTGCCACTGCAAAGGACAGGGACTATGGCTACACCTTC.

This clone occurred once. CDR3 region: CASSVAIGTDNEKLFF. CDR3 nucleotide sequence: TGTGCCAGCAGCGTAGCTATTGGGACAGATAATGAAAAACTGTTTTTT. This chain joins TRBV9 and TRBJ1-4; 7 positions agree with TRBD1. The junction had 6 bases not matched to a gene; V was cut back by 0 bases and J by 4 bases. CDR1 SGDLS and CDR2 YYNGEE come from the germline V gene. The CDR3 totals 16 residues.

This clone has only one observation. The V gene is TRBV18, the J gene TRBJ1-1; possibly TRBD1 for D (5 bases). CDR3 length equals 15 residues. Trimming took off 5 bases at V and 3 bases at J, with 16 bases between the two ends. Looked up from germline, CDR1 is KGHSH and CDR2 is LQKENI. The CDR3 coding sequence is TGTGCCAGCTCAAAATCTTGGGGCAGGGACACTGAAGCTTTCTTT. Amino acids: CASSKSWGRDTEAFF.

This chain links TRBV18 with TRBJ2-7; 8 positions match TRBD1. CDR3 size: 15 residues. Germline CDR1 and CDR2: KGHSH and LQKENI. After removal of 0 bases from V and 4 bases from J, the junction contained 5 bases not matched to a gene. CDR3 region: CASSPPGQEKYEQYF. In DNA, the CDR3 is TGTGCCAGCTCACCACCGGGACAGGAGAAGTACGAGCAGTACTTC.

The J gene is TRBJ1-2, the V gene TRBV6-6; D is unresolved. The ends were cut back, 6 bases at V and 0 bases at J, with 14 bases in the middle. The length of the CDR3 is 15 residues. CDR1 is MNHNY and CDR2 is SVGAGI in the germline V gene (reference sequence). In nucleotides, the CDR3 is TGTGCCAGCAGGAGAGGGAGCGGAGCTAACTATGGCTACACCTTC. Its translation is CASRRGSGANYGYTF.

The chain employs TRBV18 and TRBJ2-2, with D maybe TRBD2 (6 bases). CDR3 size: 15 residues. With 1 base removed from V and 4 bases from J, the gap between germline ends came to 10 bases. Germline CDR1 KGHSH, CDR2 LQKENI. The CDR3 DNA follows: TGTGCCAGCTCACCACGGCCCGGGAGCACCGGGGAGCTGTTTTTT. It translates to CASSPRPGSTGELFF.

V usage is TRBV2 and J usage is TRBJ2-1; D gene unclear. The CDR3 is 14 amino acids. CDR1 and CDR2 from the germline V gene are SNHLY and FYNNEI. With 4 bases removed from V and 2 bases from J, the gap between germline ends came to 9 bases. The CDR3, as DNA: TGTGCCAGCAGTGGCGGATCCCCCTACAATGAGCAGTTCTTC. Protein: CASSGGSPYNEQFF.